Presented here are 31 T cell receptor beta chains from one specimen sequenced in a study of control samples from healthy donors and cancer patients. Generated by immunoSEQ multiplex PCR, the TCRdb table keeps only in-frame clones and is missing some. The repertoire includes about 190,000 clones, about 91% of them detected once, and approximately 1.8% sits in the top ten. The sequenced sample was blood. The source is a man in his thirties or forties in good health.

CDR3 DNA: TGTGCCAGCAGCTCCTCAAAGGCGGGCTTCACAGATACGCAGTATTTT. Translated, it gives CASSSSKAGFTDTQYF. The chain recombines TRBV7-9 with TRBJ2-3; the D gene is possibly TRBD2 (5 bases). This CDR3 spans 16 amino acids. The germline CDR1 and CDR2 sequences are SEHNR and FQNEAQ (reference sequence). Trimming took 4 bases from V and 2 from J, leaving 16 bases between them.

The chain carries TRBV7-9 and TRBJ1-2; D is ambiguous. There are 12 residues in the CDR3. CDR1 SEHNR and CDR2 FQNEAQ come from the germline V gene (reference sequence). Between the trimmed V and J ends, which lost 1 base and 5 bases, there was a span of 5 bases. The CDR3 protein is CASSLEGYGYTF. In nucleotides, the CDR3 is TGTGCCAGCAGCTTAGAGGGTTATGGCTACACCTTC.

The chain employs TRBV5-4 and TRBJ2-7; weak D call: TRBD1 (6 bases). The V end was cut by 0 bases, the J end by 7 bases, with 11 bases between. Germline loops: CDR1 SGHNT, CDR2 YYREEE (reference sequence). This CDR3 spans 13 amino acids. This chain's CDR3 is CASSLALGTEQYF. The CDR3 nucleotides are TGTGCCAGCAGCTTGGCTCTGGGGACAGAGCAGTACTTC.

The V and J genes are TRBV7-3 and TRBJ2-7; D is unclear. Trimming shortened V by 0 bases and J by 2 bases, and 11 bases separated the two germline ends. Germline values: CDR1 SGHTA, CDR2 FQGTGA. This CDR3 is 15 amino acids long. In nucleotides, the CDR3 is TGTGCCAGCAGCTTAACAGACTCCCCCGCCTACGAGCAGTACTTC. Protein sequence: CASSLTDSPAYEQYF.

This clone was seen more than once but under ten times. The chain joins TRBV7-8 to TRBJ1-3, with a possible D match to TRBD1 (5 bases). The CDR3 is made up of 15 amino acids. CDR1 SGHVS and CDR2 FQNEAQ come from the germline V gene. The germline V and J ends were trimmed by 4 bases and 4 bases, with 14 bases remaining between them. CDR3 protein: CASSSGTPGGNTIYF. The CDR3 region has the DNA TGTGCCAGCAGCTCCGGGACGCCCGGGGGAAACACCATATATTTT.

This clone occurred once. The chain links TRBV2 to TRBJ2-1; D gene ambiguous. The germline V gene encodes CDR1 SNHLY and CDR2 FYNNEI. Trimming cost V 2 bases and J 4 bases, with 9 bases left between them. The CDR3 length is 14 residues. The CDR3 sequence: CASSEIGQYNEQFF. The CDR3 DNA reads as TGTGCCAGCAGTGAAATTGGCCAGTACAATGAGCAGTTCTTC.

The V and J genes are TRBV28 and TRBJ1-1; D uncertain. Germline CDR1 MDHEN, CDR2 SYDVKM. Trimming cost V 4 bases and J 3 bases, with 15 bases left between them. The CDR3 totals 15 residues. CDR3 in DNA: TGTGCCAGCAGTTCGGGAGGTGTTAGTGACACTGAAGCTTTCTTT. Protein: CASSSGGVSDTEAFF.

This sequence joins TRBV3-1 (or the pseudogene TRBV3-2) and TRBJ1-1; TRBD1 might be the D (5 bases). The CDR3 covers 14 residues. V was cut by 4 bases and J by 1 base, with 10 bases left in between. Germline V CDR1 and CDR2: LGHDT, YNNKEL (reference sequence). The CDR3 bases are TGTGCCAGCAGCCGAGGGACTGGGAACACTGAAGCTTTCTTT. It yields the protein CASSRGTGNTEAFF.

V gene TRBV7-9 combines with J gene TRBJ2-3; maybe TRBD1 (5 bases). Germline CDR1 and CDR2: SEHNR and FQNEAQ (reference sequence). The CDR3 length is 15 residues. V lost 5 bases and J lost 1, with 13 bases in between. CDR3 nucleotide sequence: TGTGCCAGCAGCGCTCAGGACACGCGCACAGATACGCAGTATTTT. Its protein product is CASSAQDTRTDTQYF. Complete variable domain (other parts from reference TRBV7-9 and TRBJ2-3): DTGVSQNPRHKITKRGQNVTFRCDPISEHNRLYWYRQTLGQGPEFLTYFQNEAQLEKSRLLSDRFSAERPKGSFSTLEIQRTEQGDSAMYLCASSAQDTRTDTQYFGPGTRLTVL.

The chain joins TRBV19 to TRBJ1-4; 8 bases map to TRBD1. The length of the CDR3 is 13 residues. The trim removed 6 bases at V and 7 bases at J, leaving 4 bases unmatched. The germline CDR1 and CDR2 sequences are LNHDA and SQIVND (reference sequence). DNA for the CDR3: TGTGCCAGTAGGAAACAGGGGGTTGAAAAACTGTTTTTT. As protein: CASRKQGVEKLFF.

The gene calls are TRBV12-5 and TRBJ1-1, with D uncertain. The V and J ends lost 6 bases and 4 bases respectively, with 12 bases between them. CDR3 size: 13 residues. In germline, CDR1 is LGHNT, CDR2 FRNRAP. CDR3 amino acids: CASGYDGGTEAFF. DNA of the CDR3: TGTGCTAGTGGATACGACGGTGGCACTGAAGCTTTCTTT. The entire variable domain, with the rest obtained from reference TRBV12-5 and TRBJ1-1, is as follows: DARVTQTPRHKVTEMGQEVTMRCQPILGHNTVFWYRQTMMQGLELLAYFRNRAPLDDSGMPKDRFSAEMPDATLATLKIQPSEPRDSAVYFCASGYDGGTEAFFGQGTRLTVV.

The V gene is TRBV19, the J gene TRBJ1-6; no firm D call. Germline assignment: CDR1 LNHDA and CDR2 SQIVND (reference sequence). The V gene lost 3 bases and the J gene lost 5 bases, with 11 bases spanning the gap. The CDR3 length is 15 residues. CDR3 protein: CASSIGQIHNSPLHF. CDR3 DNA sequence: TGTGCCAGTAGTATCGGGCAGATCCATAATTCACCCCTCCACTTT.

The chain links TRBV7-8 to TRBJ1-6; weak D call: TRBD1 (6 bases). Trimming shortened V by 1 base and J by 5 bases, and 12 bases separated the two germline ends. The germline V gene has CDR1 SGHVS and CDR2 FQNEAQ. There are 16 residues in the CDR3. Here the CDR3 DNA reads TGTGCCAGCAGCTTAGTCGGGGGCAGCGATAATTCACCCCTCCACTTT. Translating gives CASSLVGGSDNSPLHF.

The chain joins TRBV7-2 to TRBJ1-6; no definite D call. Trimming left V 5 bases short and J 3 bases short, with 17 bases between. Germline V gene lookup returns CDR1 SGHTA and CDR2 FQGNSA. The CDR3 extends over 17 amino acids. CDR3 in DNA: TGTGCCAGCAGCCTACATGGGTCGCAGAACTATAATTCACCCCTCCACTTT. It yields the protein CASSLHGSQNYNSPLHF.

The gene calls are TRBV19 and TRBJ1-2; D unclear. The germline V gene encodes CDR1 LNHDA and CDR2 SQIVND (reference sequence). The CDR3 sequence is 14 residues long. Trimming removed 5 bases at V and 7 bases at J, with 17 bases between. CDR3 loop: CASSAPRGLGGYTF. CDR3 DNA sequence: TGTGCCAGTAGTGCCCCCCGTGGGCTGGGTGGCTACACCTTC.

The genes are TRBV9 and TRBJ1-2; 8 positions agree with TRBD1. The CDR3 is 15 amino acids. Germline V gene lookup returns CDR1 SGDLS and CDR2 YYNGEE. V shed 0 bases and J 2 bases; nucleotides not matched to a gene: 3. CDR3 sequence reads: CASSVDGQGNYGYTF. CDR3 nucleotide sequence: TGTGCCAGCAGCGTAGATGGACAGGGCAACTATGGCTACACCTTC. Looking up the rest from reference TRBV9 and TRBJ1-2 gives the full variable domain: DSGVTQTPKHLITATGQRVTLRCSPRSGDLSVYWYQQSLDQGLQFLIQYYNGEERAKGNILERFSAQQFPDLHSELNLSSLELGDSALYFCASSVDGQGNYGYTFGSGTRLTVV.

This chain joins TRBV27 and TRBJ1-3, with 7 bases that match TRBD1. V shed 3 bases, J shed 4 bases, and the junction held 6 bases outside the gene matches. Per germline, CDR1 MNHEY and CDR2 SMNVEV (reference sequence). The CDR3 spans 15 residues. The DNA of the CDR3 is TGTGCCAGCAGTTTGACCACAGGGGCAGGAAACACCATATATTTT. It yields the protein CASSLTTGAGNTIYF.

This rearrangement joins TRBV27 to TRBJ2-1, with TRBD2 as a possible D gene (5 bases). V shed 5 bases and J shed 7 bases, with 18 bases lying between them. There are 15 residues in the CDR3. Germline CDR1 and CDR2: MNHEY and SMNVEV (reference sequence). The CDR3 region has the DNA TGTGCCAGCAGTCCCGATGGACTGACCTGGAATGAGCAGTTCTTC. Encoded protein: CASSPDGLTWNEQFF.

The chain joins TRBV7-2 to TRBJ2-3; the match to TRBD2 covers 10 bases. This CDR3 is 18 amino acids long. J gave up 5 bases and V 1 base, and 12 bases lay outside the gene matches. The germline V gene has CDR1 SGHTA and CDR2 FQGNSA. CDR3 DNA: TGTGCCAGCAGCTTAGTAGCGGGGGGTCTCCAATACGGAGATACGCAGTATTTT. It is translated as CASSLVAGGLQYGDTQYF.

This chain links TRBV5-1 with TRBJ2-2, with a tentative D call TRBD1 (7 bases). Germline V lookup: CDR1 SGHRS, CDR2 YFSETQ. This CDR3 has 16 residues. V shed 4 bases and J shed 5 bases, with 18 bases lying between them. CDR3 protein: CASSPHPTGRTGELFF. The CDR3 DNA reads TGCGCCAGCAGCCCCCATCCGACAGGGAGGACCGGGGAGCTGTTTTTT.

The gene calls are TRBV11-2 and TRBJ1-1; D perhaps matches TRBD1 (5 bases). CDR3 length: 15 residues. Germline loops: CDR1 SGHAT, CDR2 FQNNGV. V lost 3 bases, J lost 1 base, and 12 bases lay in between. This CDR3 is CASSFKGSGNTEAFF. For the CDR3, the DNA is TGTGCCAGCAGCTTTAAGGGGTCGGGGAACACTGAAGCTTTCTTT. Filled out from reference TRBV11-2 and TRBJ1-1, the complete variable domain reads EAGVAQSPRYKIIEKRQSVAFWCNPISGHATLYWYQQILGQGPKLLIQFQNNGVVDDSQLPKDRFSAERLKGVDSTLKIQPAKLEDSAVYLCASSFKGSGNTEAFFGQGTRLTVV.

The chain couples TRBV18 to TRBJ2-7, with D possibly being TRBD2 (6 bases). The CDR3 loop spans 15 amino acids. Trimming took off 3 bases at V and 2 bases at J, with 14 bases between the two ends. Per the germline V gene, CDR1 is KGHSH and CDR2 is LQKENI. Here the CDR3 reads CASSPSAGRAYEQYF. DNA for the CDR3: TGTGCCAGCTCACCCTCGGCGGGGAGAGCCTACGAGCAGTACTTC.

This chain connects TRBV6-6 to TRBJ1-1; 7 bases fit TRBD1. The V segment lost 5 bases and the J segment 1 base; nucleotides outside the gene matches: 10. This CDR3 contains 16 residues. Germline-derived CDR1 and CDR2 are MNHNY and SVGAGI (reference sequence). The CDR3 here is CASSNLRQGGNTEAFF. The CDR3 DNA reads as TGTGCCAGCAGTAATCTTAGACAGGGTGGGAACACTGAAGCTTTCTTT.

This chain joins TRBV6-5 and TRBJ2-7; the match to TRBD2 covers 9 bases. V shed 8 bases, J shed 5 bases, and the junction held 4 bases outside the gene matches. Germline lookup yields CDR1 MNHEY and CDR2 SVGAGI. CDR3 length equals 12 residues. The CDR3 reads CASRRGGDEQYF. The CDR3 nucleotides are TGTGCCAGCCGGCGGGGGGGCGACGAGCAGTACTTC.

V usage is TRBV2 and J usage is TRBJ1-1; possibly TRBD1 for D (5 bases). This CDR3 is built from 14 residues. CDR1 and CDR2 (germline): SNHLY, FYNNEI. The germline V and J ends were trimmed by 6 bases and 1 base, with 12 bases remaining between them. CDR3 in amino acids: CASSAGLRNTEAFF. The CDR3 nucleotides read TGTGCCAGCAGCGCGGGACTCAGGAACACTGAAGCTTTCTTT. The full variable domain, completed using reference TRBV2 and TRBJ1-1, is EPEVTQTPSHQVTQMGQEVILRCVPISNHLYFYWYRQILGQKVEFLVSFYNNEISEKSEIFDDQFSVERPDGSNFTLKIRSTKLEDSAMYFCASSAGLRNTEAFFGQGTRLTVV.

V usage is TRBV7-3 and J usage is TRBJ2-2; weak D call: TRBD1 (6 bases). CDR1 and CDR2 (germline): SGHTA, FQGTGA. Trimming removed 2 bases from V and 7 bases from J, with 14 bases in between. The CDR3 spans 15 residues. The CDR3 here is CASSLLGQGDGELFF. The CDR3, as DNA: TGTGCCAGCAGCTTATTGGGACAAGGGGACGGGGAGCTGTTTTTT.

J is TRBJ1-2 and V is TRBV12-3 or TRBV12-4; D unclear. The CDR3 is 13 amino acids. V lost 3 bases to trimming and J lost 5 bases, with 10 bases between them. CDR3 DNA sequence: TGTGCCAGCAGTTTCGATCAGTCTTATGGCTACACCTTC. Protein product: CASSFDQSYGYTF.

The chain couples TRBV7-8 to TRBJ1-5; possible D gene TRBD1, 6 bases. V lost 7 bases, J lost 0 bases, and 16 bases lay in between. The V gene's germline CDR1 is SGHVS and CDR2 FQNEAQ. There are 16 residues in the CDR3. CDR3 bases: TGTGCCAGCATGATGGGGGCCCGGAGTAGCAATCAGCCCCAGCATTTT. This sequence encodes CASMMGARSSNQPQHF.

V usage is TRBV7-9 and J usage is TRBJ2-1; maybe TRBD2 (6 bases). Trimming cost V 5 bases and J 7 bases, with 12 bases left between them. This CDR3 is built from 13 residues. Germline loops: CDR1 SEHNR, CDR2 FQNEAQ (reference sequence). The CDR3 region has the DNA TGTGCCAGCAGCACACGGGAGTTTAATGAGCAGTTCTTC. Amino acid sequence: CASSTREFNEQFF.

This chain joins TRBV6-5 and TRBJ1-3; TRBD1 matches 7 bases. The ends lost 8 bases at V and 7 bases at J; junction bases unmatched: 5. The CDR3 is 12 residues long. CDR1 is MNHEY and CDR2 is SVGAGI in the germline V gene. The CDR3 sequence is CASRDSRNTIYF. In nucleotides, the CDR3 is TGTGCCAGCCGGGACAGCCGGAACACCATATATTTT.

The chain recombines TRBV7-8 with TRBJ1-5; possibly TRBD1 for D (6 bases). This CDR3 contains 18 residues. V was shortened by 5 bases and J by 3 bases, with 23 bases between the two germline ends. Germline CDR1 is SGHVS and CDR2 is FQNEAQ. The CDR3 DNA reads TGTGCCAGCAGCCTGGGGGCCATCGCGTCCTATGACAATCAGCCCCAGCATTTT. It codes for CASSLGAIASYDNQPQHF.